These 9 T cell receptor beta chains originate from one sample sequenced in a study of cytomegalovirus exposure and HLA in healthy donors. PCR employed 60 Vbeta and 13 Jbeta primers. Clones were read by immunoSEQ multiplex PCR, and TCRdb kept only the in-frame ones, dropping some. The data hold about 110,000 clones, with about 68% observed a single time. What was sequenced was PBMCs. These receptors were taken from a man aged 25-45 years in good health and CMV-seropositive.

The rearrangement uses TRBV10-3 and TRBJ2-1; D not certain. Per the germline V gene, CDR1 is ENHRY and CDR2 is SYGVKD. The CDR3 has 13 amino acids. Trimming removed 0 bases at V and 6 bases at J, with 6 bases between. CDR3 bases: TGTGCCATCAGTGAGTCGAGTGCCAATGAGCAGTTCTTC. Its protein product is CAISESSANEQFF.

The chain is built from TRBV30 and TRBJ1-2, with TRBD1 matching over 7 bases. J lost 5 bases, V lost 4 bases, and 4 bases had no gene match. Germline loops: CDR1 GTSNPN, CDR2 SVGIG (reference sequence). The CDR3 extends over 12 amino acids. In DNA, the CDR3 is TGTGCCTGGACTACAGGGGTTTATGGCTACACCTTC. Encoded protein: CAWTTGVYGYTF.

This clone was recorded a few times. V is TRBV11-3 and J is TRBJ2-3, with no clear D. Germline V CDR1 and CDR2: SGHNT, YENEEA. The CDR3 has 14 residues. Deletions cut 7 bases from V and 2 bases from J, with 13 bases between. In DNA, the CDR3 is TGTGCCAGCAACCCTGGGCTTCACACAGATACGCAGTATTTT. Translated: CASNPGLHTDTQYF.

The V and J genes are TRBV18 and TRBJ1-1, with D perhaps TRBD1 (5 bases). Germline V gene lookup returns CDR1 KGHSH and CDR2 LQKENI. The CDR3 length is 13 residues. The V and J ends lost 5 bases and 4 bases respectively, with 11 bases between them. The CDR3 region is CASSMRGLTEAFF. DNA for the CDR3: TGTGCCAGCTCAATGCGGGGACTCACTGAAGCTTTCTTT.

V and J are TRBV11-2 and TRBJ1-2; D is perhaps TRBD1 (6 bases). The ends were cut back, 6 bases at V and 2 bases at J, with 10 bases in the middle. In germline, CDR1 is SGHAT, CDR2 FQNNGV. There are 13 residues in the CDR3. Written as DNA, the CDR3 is TGTGCCAGCAGAAAGGGGGGGAACTATGGCTACACCTTC. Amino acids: CASRKGGNYGYTF.

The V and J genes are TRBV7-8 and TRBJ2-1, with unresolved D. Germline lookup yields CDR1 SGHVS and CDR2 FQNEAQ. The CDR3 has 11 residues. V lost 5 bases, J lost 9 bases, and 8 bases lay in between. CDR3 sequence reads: CASSPTFEQFF. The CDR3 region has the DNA TGTGCCAGCAGCCCAACATTTGAGCAGTTCTTC.

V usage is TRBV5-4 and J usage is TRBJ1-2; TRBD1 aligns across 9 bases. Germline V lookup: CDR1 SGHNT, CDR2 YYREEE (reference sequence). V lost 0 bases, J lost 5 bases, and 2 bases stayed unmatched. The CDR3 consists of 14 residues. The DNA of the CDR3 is TGTGCCAGCAGCTTGGGGGACAGGGATTATGGCTACACCTTC. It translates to CASSLGDRDYGYTF.

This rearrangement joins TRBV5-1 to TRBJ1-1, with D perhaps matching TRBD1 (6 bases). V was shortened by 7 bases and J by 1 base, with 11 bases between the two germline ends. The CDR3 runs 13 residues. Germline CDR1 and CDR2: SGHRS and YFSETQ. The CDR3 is CASRSTGNTEAFF. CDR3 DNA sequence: TGCGCCAGCCGCTCGACAGGGAACACTGAAGCTTTCTTT.

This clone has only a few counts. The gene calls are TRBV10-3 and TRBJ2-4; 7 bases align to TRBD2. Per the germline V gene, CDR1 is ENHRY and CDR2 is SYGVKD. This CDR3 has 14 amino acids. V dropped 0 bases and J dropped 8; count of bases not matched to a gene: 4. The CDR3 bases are TGTGCCATCAGTGAGTCGAGGGGAGGGGACATTCAGTACTTC. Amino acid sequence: CAISESRGGDIQYF.